The T cell receptor beta chain under discussion was sequenced for a study of blood T cell repertoires in COVID-19. The method was immunoSEQ multiplex PCR; TCRdb's version includes in-frame clones alone and lacks a portion of them. The table has approximately 150,000 clones, roughly 82% seen once. This clone was observed a few times. This clonotype was sampled from a man between 60 and 70 years old with active or convalescent COVID-19. The specimen was peripheral blood.

CDR3 sequence reads: CASSQQGGNTEAFF. In DNA, the CDR3 is TGTGCCAGCAGCCAACAGGGCGGGAACACTGAAGCTTTCTTT. The J gene is TRBJ1-1, the V gene TRBV7-6; a possible D gene is TRBD1 (6 bases). The V end lost 5 bases, the J end lost 1 base, and 11 bases lay between the germline ends. The CDR3 contains 14 residues. Germline loops: CDR1 SGHVS, CDR2 FNYEAQ.